This T cell receptor (beta chain) was identified during a study of T cells in Graves' hyperthyroidism and ophthalmopathy. Study-level findings and limits: The authors' 13 V-J model separated ophthalmopathy from stable hyperthyroidism. Model output signaled ophthalmopathy a median approximately 6 months ahead of onset.

CDR1 and CDR2 from the germline V gene are MNHNS and SASEGT. The CDR3 extends over 14 amino acids. The ends were cut back, 5 bases at V and 4 bases at J, with 14 bases in the middle. Researchers amplified the TCR beta CDR3 regions from RNA transcripts. The HTBI primer set was used in a first-round RT-PCR of the TCR CDR3. One entry per CDR3 protein results from TCRdb running MiXCR on the multiplex PCR reads. The sample contains about 560,000 distinct CDR3 sequences, approximately 15% of which appear only once. This clonotype occurred many times. Its antigen is undetermined. Every diagnosis used clinical symptoms, serum thyroxine and TRAb, thyroid ultrasound and orbital computed tomography. Around 10 ml fresh peripheral blood yielded the PBMCs.

The sample taken for sequencing was blood. J is TRBJ2-5 and V is TRBV6-1, with D perhaps matching TRBD1 (5 bases). The source of this sequence is a young woman with Graves' hyperthyroidism. The CDR3 reads CASSPGLWGETQYF. CDR3 nucleotide sequence: TGTGCCAGCAGTCCAGGGCTTTGGGGAGAGACCCAGTACTTC.